This entry features one TCR beta chain sequence. With V trimmed by 7 bases and J by 3 bases, 9 bases remained unmatched. The CDR3 sequence is 15 residues long. Germline V gives CDR1 MNHEY, CDR2 SVGAGI. Original analysis: The assay estimated nucleated cells by amplifying reference gene primers. Profiling relied on immunoSEQ multiplex PCR, and the TCRdb table lists in-frame clones only, not all of them. V and J calls and clone size follow that table, whereas D and trimming were derived from the DNA. The table shows about 250,000 clones, with about nine tenths occurring only once. These data are taken from a study of blood T cell repertoires in COVID-19. Study-level information: Both acute and convalescent COVID-19 samples were obtained from the United States, Italy and Spain. The analysed material was cDNA or gDNA that came from T cells, B-cell-depleted T cells, or PBMCs.

V is TRBV6-5 and J is TRBJ2-7; TRBD1 agrees at 10 bases. The sequencing input was peripheral blood. This clonotype originated in a woman aged 40 to 50 who had recovered from COVID-19. The CDR3 DNA reads TGTGCCAGCATTCAGGGGGGGACAGGGGTCTACGAGCAGTACTTC. Protein: CASIQGGTGVYEQYF.